Listed below are T cell receptor beta chains from one sample, sequenced in a study of blood T cell repertoires in COVID-19. Generated by immunoSEQ multiplex PCR, the TCRdb table keeps only in-frame clones and is missing some. The table shows around 250,000 clones, with 80% to 90% occurring only once. The sequenced sample consisted of PBMCs or T cells enriched from blood (not recorded which). The receptors come from a woman in her forties or fifties who had recovered from COVID-19. Each CDR3 is given with its conserved first and last residue. The D gene is left open where the match is weak. Not every row has a clone size; where given, it reads once, few, many or a size class.

>NA|NA|TRBJ2-3|TRBV30
CAWSPMGYRDTQYF
TGTGCCTGGAGTCCAATGGGCTACAGAGATACGCAGTATTTT
>NA|TRBD2|TRBJ2-1|TRBV28
CASSPHPGTSGKHYNEQFF
TGTGCCAGCAGTCCTCACCCCGGGACTAGCGGGAAACACTACAATGAGCAGTTCTTC
>NA|TRBD1|TRBJ1-2|TRBV2
CASSWGTGNRYTF
TGTGCCAGCAGTTGGGGGACAGGGAATCGCTACACCTTC
>NA|NA|TRBJ1-2|TRBV6-5
CASSYGGQRLDGYTF
TGTGCCAGCAGTTACGGAGGGCAGCGGCTGGATGGCTACACCTTC
>NA|TRBD2|TRBJ2-1|TRBV6-1
CASSDYLAGAYNEQFF
TGTGCCAGCAGTGACTATTTAGCGGGAGCCTACAATGAGCAGTTCTTC
>NA|TRBD2|TRBJ2-5|TRBV2
CASSVGRERGETQYF
TGTGCCAGCAGTGTGGGGCGGGAGCGGGGAGAGACCCAGTACTTC
>NA|TRBD1|TRBJ2-3|TRBV5-1
CASSGQGQGGIDTQYF
TGCGCCAGCAGCGGCCAGGGACAGGGGGGTATAGATACGCAGTATTTT
>NA|TRBD2|TRBJ2-3|TRBV19
CASRRGLAGDTQYF
TGTGCCAGTCGGCGGGGACTAGCGGGGGATACGCAGTATTTT
>NA|NA|TRBJ2-2|TRBV5-5
CASSSAGNSAGELFF
TGTGCCAGCAGCTCAGCAGGGAATTCAGCCGGGGAGCTGTTTTTT
>NA|NA|TRBJ1-5|TRBV30
CAWSPAVGTRDQPQHF
TGTGCCTGGAGCCCCGCCGTGGGAACGCGGGATCAGCCCCAGCATTTT
>few|NA|TRBJ2-6|TRBV28
CASRSPSSGANVLTF
TGTGCCAGCCGTTCGCCCAGCTCTGGGGCCAACGTCCTGACTTTC
>NA|TRBD2|TRBJ2-1|TRBV10-3
CAARNRDYNEQFF
TGTGCCGCGAGGAACCGGGACTATAATGAGCAGTTCTTC
>NA|TRBD2|TRBJ2-2|TRBV2
CASSEEVAGRDTGELFF
TGTGCCAGCAGTGAAGAGGTAGCGGGACGCGACACCGGGGAGCTGTTTTTT
>NA|TRBD2|TRBJ2-1|TRBV6-5
CASRPSGTSYNEQFF
TGTGCCAGCAGGCCTAGCGGGACCTCCTACAATGAGCAGTTCTTC
>NA|NA|TRBJ2-7|TRBV7-8
CASSLLDSTSYEQYF
TGTGCCAGCAGCTTATTAGACAGTACCTCCTACGAGCAGTACTTC
>NA|NA|TRBJ1-1|TRBV27
CASSYSVGLGNTEAFF
TGTGCCAGCAGTTATTCAGTGGGGCTCGGGAACACTGAAGCTTTCTTT
>once|NA|TRBJ2-3|TRBV6-4
CASSDSIGDTQYF
TGTGCCAGCAGTGACTCCATCGGAGATACGCAGTATTTT
>NA|TRBD2|TRBJ2-2|TRBV7-9
CASSLVAGAGELFF
TGTGCCAGCAGCTTAGTGGCGGGAGCAGGGGAGCTGTTTTTT
>NA|NA|TRBJ1-1|TRBV29-1
CSVEDLAGLGTEAFF
TGCAGCGTTGAAGATTTGGCAGGGCTGGGTACTGAAGCTTTCTTT
>NA|TRBD1|TRBJ1-5|TRBV28
CASSTAPTGGPYSNQPQHF
TGTGCCAGCAGCACCGCCCCGACAGGGGGGCCCTATAGCAATCAGCCCCAGCATTTT
>few|NA|TRBJ1-6|TRBV20-1
CSASQHIQSSYNSPLHF
TGCAGTGCTAGTCAACATATCCAAAGCTCCTATAATTCACCCCTCCACTTT
>NA|TRBD2|TRBJ2-2|TRBV4-1
CASSPLSRLAGPLNTGELFF
TGCGCCAGCAGCCCCCTTTCTCGACTAGCGGGGCCGCTGAACACCGGGGAGCTGTTTTTT
>NA|TRBD2|TRBJ2-1|TRBV11-3
CASSLVAGASNEQFF
TGTGCCAGCAGCTTAGTAGCGGGAGCGTCCAATGAGCAGTTCTTC
>NA|NA|TRBJ2-5|TRBV14
CASSPSRRELQETQYF
TGTGCCAGCAGCCCCAGCCGGAGGGAACTCCAAGAGACCCAGTACTTC
>NA|NA|TRBJ1-2|TRBV28
CASSFGGSLGYGYTF
TGTGCCAGCAGTTTTGGGGGCAGCTTGGGCTATGGCTACACCTTC
>NA|TRBD2|TRBJ2-1|TRBV19
CASSMGRAGAEQFF
TGTGCCAGTAGTATGGGGAGGGCGGGAGCCGAGCAGTTCTTC
>NA|NA|TRBJ2-7|TRBV30
CAWSRRGYRYEQYF
TGTGCCTGGAGTCGTAGGGGGTATCGCTACGAGCAGTACTTC
>NA|TRBD1|TRBJ2-4|TRBV6-1
CASSDPGQGAAKNIQYF
TGTGCCAGCAGTGATCCGGGACAGGGGGCGGCCAAAAACATTCAGTACTTC
>NA|TRBD2|TRBJ2-3|TRBV5-1
CASSLAGATTDTQYF
TGCGCCAGCAGCTTAGCGGGAGCCACCACAGATACGCAGTATTTT
>NA|TRBD1|TRBJ2-7|TRBV3-1/TRBV3-2
CASSHGTGPYEQYF
TGTGCCAGCAGCCACGGGACAGGACCCTACGAGCAGTACTTC
>NA|TRBD1|TRBJ1-6|TRBV10-3
CAISDTGQGASPLHF
TGTGCCATCAGTGATACGGGACAGGGGGCTTCACCCCTCCACTTT
>once|TRBD1|TRBJ2-7|TRBV27
CASSRGTAWEQYF
TGTGCCAGCAGTCGAGGGACAGCGTGGGAGCAGTACTTC
>NA|NA|TRBJ1-1|TRBV28
CASSLSVLAEAFF
TGTGCCAGCAGTTTATCGGTGTTAGCTGAAGCTTTCTTT
>NA|TRBD2|TRBJ2-3|TRBV10-3
CAIRRGTSGSPSTDTQYF
TGTGCCATCAGGAGGGGGACTAGCGGGAGCCCTAGCACAGATACGCAGTATTTT
>NA|TRBD2|TRBJ2-3|TRBV6-2/TRBV6-3
CASSYSSRTRATDTQYF
TGTGCCAGCAGTTACTCGTCCCGGACTAGGGCCACAGATACGCAGTATTTT
>NA|NA|TRBJ1-1|TRBV3-1/TRBV3-2
CASSQVQMGLAEAFF
TGTGCCAGCAGCCAAGTACAAATGGGGCTGGCTGAAGCTTTCTTT
>NA|NA|TRBJ2-6|TRBV3-1/TRBV3-2
CASSQRRTSGANVLTF
TGTGCCAGCAGCCAGAGAAGGACATCTGGGGCCAACGTCCTGACTTTC
>once|TRBD2|TRBJ2-5|TRBV7-3
CASSSSGSEETQYF
TGTGCCAGCAGCTCGAGCGGGAGCGAGGAGACCCAGTACTTC
>NA|TRBD1|TRBJ1-1|TRBV6-5
CASRRVIDRGTEAFF
TGTGCCAGCAGGAGGGTCATCGACAGGGGTACTGAAGCTTTCTTT
>few|TRBD1|TRBJ1-1|TRBV2
CASIDQGATFF
TGTGCCAGCATAGACCAGGGGGCGACTTTCTTT
>NA|TRBD1|TRBJ2-7|TRBV7-6
CASSPGTGGSYEQYF
TGTGCCAGCAGTCCCGGGACAGGGGGCTCCTACGAGCAGTACTTC
>once|NA|TRBJ1-4|TRBV2
CATSESSRAEKLFF
TGTGCCACCAGTGAGTCGTCCAGGGCTGAAAAACTGTTTTTT
>NA|NA|TRBJ1-1|TRBV7-2
CASSLVQGTEAFF
TGTGCCAGCAGCTTAGTACAGGGCACTGAAGCTTTCTTT
>NA|TRBD2|TRBJ2-1|TRBV3-1/TRBV3-2
CASSPILLSGSSYNEQFF
TGTGCCAGCAGCCCTATCCTCCTCAGCGGGAGCTCCTACAATGAGCAGTTCTTC
>NA|TRBD1|TRBJ1-1|TRBV7-3
CASSLQGAVGTEAFF
TGTGCCAGCAGCCTTCAGGGGGCGGTGGGCACTGAAGCTTTCTTT
>NA|TRBD1|TRBJ1-3|TRBV7-9
CASTVSRGLSGNTIYF
TGTGCCAGCACTGTCAGCAGGGGGCTTTCTGGAAACACCATATATTTT
>NA|NA|TRBJ2-3|TRBV5-4
CASSLQSGAGDTQYF
TGTGCCAGCAGCTTGCAGTCTGGGGCCGGAGATACGCAGTATTTT
>NA|NA|TRBJ1-3|TRBV5-1
CASSPKGVSGNTIYF
TGCGCCAGCAGCCCAAAAGGGGTCTCTGGAAACACCATATATTTT
>NA|NA|TRBJ1-5|TRBV25-1
CASSEGTLDSQPQHF
TGTGCCAGCAGTGAAGGAACCCTGGACAGTCAGCCCCAGCATTTT
>once|NA|TRBJ1-3|TRBV7-9
CASSLAEGNTIYF
TGTGCCAGCAGCTTAGCGGAGGGAAACACCATATATTTT